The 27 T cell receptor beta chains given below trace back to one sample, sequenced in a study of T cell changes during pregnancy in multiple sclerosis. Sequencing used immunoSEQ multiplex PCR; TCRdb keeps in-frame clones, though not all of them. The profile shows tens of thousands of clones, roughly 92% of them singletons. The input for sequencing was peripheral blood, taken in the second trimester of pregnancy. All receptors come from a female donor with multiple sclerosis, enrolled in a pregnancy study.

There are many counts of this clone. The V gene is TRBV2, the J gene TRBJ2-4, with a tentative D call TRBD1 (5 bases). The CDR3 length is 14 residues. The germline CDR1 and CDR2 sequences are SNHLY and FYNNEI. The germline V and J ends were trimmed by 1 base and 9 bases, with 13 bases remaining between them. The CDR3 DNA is TGTGCCAGCAGTGAAGGACAGATTAGGGCCATTCAGTACTTC. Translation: CASSEGQIRAIQYF.

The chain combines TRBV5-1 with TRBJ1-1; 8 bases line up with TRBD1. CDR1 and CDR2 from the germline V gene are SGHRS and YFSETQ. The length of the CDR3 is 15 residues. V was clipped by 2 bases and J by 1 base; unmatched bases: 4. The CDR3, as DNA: TGCGCCAGCAGCTTATGGACAGGGCCGAACACTGAAGCTTTCTTT. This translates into CASSLWTGPNTEAFF.

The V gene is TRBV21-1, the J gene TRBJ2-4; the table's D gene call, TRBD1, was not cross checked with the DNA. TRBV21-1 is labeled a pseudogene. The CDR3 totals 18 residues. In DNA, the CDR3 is TGTGCCAGCAGCAAAGTAATAAGGGGCCCGGAAACCAAAAACATTCAGTACTTC. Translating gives CASSKVIRGPETKNIQYF.

In DNA form, the CDR3 reads TGTGCCAGCAGTTCGGACTTGAGGAGTTACGAGCAGTACTTC. Protein product: CASSSDLRSYEQYF. This chain joins TRBV9 and TRBJ2-7, with D possibly matching TRBD2 (5 bases). There are 14 residues in the CDR3. Looked up from germline, CDR1 is SGDLS and CDR2 is YYNGEE. V shed 5 bases and J shed 4 bases, with 16 bases lying between them.

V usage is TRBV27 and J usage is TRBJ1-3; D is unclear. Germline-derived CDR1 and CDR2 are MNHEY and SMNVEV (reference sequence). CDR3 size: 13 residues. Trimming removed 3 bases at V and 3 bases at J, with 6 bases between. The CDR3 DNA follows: TGTGCCAGCAGTTTCTCCGGTGGAAACACCATATATTTT. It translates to CASSFSGGNTIYF.

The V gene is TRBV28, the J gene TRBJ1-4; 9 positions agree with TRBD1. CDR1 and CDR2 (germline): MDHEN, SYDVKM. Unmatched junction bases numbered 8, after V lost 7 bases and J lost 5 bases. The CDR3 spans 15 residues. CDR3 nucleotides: TGTGCCAGCAACCTCCTCGGGACAGGGAATGAAAAACTGTTTTTT. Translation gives CASNLLGTGNEKLFF.

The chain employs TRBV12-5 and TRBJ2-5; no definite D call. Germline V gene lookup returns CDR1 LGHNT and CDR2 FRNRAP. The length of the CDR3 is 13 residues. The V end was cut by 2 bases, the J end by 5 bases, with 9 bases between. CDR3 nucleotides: TGTGCTAGTGGTTTGCCGAACTTGGAGACCCAGTACTTC. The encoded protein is CASGLPNLETQYF.

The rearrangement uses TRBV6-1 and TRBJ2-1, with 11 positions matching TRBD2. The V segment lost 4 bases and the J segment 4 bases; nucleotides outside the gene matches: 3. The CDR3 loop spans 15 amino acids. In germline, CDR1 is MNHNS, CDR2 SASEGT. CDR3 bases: TGTGCCAGCAGTGGTAGCGGGAGGGTTTACAATGAGCAGTTCTTC. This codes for CASSGSGRVYNEQFF.

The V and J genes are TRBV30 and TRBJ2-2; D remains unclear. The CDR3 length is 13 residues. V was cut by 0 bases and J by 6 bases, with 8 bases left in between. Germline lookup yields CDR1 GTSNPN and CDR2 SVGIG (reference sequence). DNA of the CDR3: TGTGCCTGGAGTGTAACTTCTCCCGGGGAGCTGTTTTTT. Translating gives CAWSVTSPGELFF.

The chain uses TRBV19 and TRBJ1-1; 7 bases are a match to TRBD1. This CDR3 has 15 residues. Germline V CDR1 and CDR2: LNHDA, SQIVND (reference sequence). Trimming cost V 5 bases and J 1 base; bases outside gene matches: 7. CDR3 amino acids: CASSSQGVRNTEAFF. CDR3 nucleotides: TGTGCCAGTAGTTCTCAGGGGGTAAGGAACACTGAAGCTTTCTTT.

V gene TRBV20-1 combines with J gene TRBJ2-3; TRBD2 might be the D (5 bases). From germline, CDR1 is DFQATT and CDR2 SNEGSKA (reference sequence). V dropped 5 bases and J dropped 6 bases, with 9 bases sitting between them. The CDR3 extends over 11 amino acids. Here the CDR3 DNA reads TGCAGTGCTGTAAGGAGGGATACGCAGTATTTT. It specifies CSAVRRDTQYF.

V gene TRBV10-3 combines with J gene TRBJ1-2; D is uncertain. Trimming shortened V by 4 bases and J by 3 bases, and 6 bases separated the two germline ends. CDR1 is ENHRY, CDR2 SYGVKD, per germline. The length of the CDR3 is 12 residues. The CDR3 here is CAISGQYYGYTF. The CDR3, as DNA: TGTGCCATCAGTGGCCAGTACTATGGCTACACCTTC.

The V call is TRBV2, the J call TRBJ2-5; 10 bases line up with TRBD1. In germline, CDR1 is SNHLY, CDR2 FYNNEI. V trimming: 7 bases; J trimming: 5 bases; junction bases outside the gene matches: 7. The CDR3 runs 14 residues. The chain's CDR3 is CASNRQGATETQYF. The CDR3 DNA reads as TGTGCCAGCAATCGACAGGGGGCTACGGAGACCCAGTACTTC. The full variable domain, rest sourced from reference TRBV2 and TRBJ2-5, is EPEVTQTPSHQVTQMGQEVILRCVPISNHLYFYWYRQILGQKVEFLVSFYNNEISEKSEIFDDQFSVERPDGSNFTLKIRSTKLEDSAMYFCASNRQGATETQYFGPGTRLLVL.

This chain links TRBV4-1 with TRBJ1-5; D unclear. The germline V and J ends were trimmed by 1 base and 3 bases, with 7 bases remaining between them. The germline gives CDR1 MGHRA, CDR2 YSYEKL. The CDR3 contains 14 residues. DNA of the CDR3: TGCGCCAGCAGCCAAGCAGAAATCAATCAGCCCCAGCATTTT. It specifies CASSQAEINQPQHF.

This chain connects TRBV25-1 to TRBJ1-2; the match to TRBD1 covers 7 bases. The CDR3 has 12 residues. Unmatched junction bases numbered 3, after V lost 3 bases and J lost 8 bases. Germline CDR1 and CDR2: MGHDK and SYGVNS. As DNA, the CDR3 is TGTGCCAGCAGTGAGACAGGGTTGGGCTACACCTTC. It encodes CASSETGLGYTF.

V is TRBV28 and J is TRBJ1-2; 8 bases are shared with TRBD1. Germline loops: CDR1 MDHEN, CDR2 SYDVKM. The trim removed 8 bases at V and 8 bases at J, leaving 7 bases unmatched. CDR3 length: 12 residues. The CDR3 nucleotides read TGTGCCAGCGCTCTTCAGGGGGCAGGCTACACCTTC. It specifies CASALQGAGYTF.

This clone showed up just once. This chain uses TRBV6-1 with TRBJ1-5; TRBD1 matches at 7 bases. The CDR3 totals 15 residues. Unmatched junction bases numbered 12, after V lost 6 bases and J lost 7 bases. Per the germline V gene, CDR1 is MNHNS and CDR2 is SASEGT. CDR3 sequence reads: CASRGAWAGGQPQHF. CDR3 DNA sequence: TGTGCCAGCAGGGGGGCCTGGGCAGGGGGGCAGCCCCAGCATTTT.

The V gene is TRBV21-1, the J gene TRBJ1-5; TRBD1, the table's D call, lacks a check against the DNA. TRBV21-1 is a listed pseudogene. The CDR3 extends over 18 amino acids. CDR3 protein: CASSRQGRLWTFDQPQHF. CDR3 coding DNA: TGTGCCAGCAGCCGACAGGGGCGACTATGGACTTTCGATCAGCCCCAGCATTTT.

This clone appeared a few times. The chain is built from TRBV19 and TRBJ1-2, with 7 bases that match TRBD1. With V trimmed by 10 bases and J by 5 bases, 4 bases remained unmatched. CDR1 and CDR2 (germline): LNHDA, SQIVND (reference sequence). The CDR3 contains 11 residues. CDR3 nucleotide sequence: TGTGCCACCGAGACAGGGTATGGCTACACCTTC. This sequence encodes CATETGYGYTF.

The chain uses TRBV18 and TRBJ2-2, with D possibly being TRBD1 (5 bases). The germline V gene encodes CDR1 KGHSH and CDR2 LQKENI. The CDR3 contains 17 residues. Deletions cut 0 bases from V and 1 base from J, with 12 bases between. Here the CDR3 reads CASSPPGGQKNTGELFF. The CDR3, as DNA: TGTGCCAGCTCACCACCGGGCGGACAAAAGAACACCGGGGAGCTGTTTTTT.

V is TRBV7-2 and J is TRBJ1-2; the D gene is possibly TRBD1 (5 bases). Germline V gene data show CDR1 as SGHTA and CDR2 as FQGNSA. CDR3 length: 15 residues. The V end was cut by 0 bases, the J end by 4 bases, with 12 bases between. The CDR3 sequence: CASSLAFRGTYGYTF. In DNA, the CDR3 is TGTGCCAGCAGCTTAGCTTTTCGGGGGACCTATGGCTACACCTTC. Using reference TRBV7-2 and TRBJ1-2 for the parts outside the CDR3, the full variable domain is GAGVSQSPSNKVTEKGKDVELRCDPISGHTALYWYRQSLGQGLEFLIYFQGNSAPDKSGLPSDRFSAERTGGSVSTLTIQRTQQEDSAVYLCASSLAFRGTYGYTFGSGTRLTVV.

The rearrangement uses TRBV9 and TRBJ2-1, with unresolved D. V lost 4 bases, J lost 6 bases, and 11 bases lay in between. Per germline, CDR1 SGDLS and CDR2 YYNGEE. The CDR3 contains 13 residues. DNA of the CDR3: TGTGCCAGCAGCTTCCTACCGATCAATGAGCAGTTCTTC. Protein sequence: CASSFLPINEQFF.

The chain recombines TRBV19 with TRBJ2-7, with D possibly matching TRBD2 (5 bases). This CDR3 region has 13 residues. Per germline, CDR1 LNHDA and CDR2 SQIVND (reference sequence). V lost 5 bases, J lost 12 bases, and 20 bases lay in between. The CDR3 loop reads CASSDVTGKAPYF. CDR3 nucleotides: TGTGCCAGTAGTGATGTCACCGGGAAAGCCCCGTACTTC. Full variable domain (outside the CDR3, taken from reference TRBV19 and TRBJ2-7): DGGITQSPKYLFRKEGQNVTLSCEQNLNHDAMYWYRQDPGQGLRLIYYSQIVNDFQKGDIAEGYSVSREKKESFPLTVTSAQKNPTAFYLCASSDVTGKAPYFGPGTRLTVT.

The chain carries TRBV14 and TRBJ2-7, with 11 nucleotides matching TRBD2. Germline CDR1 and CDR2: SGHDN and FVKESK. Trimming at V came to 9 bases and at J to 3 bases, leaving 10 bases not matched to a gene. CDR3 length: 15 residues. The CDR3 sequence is CASSRVGLADYEQYF. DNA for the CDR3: TGTGCCAGTTCCCGTGTGGGACTAGCGGACTACGAGCAGTACTTC. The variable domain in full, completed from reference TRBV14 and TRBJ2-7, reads EAGVTQFPSHSVIEKGQTVTLRCDPISGHDNLYWYRRVMGKEIKFLLHFVKESKQDESGMPNNRFLAERTGGTYSTLKVQPAELEDSGVYFCASSRVGLADYEQYFGPGTRLTVT.

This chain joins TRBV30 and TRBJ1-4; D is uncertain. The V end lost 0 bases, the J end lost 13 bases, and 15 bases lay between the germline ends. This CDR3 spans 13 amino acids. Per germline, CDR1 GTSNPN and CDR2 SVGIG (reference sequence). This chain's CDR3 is CAWSVIAVEGLFF. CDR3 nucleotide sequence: TGTGCCTGGAGTGTAATAGCGGTCGAGGGACTGTTTTTT. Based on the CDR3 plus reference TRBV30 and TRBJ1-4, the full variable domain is SQTIHQWPATLVQPVGSPLSLECTVEGTSNPNLYWYRQAAGRGLQLLFYSVGIGQISSEVPQNLSASRPQDRQFILSSKKLLLSDSGFYLCAWSVIAVEGLFFGSGTQLSVL.

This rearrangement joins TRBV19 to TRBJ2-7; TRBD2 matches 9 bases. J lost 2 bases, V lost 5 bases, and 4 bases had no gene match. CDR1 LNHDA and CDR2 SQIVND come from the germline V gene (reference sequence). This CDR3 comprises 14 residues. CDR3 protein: CASSLTSGPYEQYF. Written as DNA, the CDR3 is TGTGCCAGTAGTTTGACTAGCGGCCCCTACGAGCAGTACTTC. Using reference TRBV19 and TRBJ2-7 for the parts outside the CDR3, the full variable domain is DGGITQSPKYLFRKEGQNVTLSCEQNLNHDAMYWYRQDPGQGLRLIYYSQIVNDFQKGDIAEGYSVSREKKESFPLTVTSAQKNPTAFYLCASSLTSGPYEQYFGPGTRLTVT.

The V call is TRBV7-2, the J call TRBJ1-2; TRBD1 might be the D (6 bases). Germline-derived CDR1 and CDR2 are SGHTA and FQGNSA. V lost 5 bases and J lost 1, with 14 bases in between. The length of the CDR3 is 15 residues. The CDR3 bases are TGTGCCAGCAGCCCGGAGACAGGCCTTAACTATGGCTACACCTTC. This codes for CASSPETGLNYGYTF.